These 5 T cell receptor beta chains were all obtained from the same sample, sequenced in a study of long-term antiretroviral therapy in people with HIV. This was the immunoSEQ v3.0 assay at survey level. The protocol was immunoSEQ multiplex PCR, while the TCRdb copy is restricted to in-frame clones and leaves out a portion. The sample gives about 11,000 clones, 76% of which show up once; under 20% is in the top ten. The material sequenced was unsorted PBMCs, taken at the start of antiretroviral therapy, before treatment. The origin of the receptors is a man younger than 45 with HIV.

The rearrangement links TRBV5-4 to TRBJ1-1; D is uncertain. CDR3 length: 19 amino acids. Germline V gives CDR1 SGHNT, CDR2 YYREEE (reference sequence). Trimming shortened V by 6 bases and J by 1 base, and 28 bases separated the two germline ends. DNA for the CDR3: TGTGCCAGCACCGTAACCTTCGGAGGCAGAACTAGCCAGAACACTGAAGCTTTCTTT. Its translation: CASTVTFGGRTSQNTEAFF.

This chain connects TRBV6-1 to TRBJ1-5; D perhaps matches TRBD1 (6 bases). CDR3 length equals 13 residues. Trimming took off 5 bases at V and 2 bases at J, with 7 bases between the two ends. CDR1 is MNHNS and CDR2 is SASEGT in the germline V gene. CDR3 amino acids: CASSRTGNQPQHF. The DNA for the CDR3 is TGTGCCAGCAGTCGGACAGGCAATCAGCCCCAGCATTTT.

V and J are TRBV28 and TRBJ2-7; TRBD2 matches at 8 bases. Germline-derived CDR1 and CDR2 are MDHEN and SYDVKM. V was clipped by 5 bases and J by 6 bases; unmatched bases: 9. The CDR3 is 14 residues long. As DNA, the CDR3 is TGTGCCAGCAGTCCCCTTTCCGCGGGGGGCGAGCAGTACTTC. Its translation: CASSPLSAGGEQYF.

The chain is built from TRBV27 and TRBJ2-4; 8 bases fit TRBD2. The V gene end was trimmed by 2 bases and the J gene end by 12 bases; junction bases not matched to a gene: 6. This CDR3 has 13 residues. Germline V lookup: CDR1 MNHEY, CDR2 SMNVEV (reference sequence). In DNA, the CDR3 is TGTGCCAGCAGTTTACTCGGGGGGGCCGATCAGTACTTC. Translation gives CASSLLGGADQYF.

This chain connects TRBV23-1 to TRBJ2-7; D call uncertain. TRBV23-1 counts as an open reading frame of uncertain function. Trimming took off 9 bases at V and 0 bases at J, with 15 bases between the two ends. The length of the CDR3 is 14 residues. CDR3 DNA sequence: TGCGCCAGTAAGTCGCGGCGCGACTCCTACGAGCAGTACTTC. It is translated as CASKSRRDSYEQYF.